The source of this T cell receptor (beta chain) is a study of T-cell memory formation after mild COVID-19. MiXCR was run by TCRdb on the 5' RACE reads, yielding one entry per CDR3 protein. The sample comprises approximately 440,000 distinct CDR3 sequences, about 19% of which are singletons, and about 8.8% rests with the top ten. J was trimmed by 8 bases and V by 3 bases; bases with no gene match: 8. The CDR3 is 16 amino acids. The germline gives CDR1 MNHNS, CDR2 SASEGT. J is TRBJ1-5 and V is TRBV6-1, with 12 bases aligning to TRBD1. This receptor was obtained from an adult woman who had mild COVID-19 (a few samples of this study predate the infection). Cell type and time point are not known. Sequences were obtained from PBMCs or a T cell subset sorted from them (not recorded which). CDR3 residues: CASSESGTGGLEPQHF. The DNA for the CDR3 is TGTGCCAGCAGTGAGTCCGGGACAGGGGGCTTGGAGCCCCAGCATTTT.